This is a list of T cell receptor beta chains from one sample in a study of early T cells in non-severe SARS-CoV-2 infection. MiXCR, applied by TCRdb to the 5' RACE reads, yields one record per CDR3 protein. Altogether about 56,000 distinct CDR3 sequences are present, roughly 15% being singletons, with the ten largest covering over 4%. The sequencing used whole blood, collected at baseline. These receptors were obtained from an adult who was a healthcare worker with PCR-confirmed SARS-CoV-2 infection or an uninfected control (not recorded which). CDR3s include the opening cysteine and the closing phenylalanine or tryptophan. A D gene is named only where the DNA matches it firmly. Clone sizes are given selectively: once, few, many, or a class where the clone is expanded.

CASRDSYNSPLHF,TGTGCCAGCAGGGACTCCTATAATTCACCCCTCCACTTT,TRBV28,NA,TRBJ1-6,few
CASSFYQLNTGELFF,TGTGCCAGCAGCTTTTATCAGTTGAACACCGGGGAGCTGTTTTTT,TRBV5-6,NA,TRBJ2-2,NA
CASSSPDRGDTQYF,TGTGCCAGCAGCAGCCCAGACAGGGGAGATACGCAGTATTTT,TRBV7-6,TRBD1,TRBJ2-3,NA
CASNPTGSGANVLTF,TGCGCCAGCAACCCGACAGGCTCTGGGGCCAACGTCCTGACTTTC,TRBV4-1,NA,TRBJ2-6,few
CASSLLTGVADTQYF,TGTGCCAGCAGCTTATTGACAGGGGTAGCAGATACGCAGTATTTT,TRBV7-2,TRBD1,TRBJ2-3,few
CASSLVYGEDEAFF,TGCGCCAGCAGCTTGGTTTACGGGGAAGATGAAGCTTTCTTT,TRBV5-1,NA,TRBJ1-1,few
CASGLEGTQYF,TGCGCCAGCGGCTTGGAAGGGACCCAGTACTTC,TRBV5-1,NA,TRBJ2-5,once
CAGNWTGPNEQFF,TGTGCCGGGAACTGGACAGGGCCGAATGAGCAGTTCTTC,TRBV28,TRBD1,TRBJ2-1,few
CASSQDPGRDTQYF,TGTGCCAGCAGCCAAGATCCTGGGCGGGATACGCAGTATTTT,TRBV4-2,NA,TRBJ2-3,many
CASSLTGHNYEQYF,TGTGCCAGCAGTTTAACCGGACACAACTACGAGCAGTACTTC,TRBV28,NA,TRBJ2-7,NA
CASSQGPTAKNIQYF,TGCGCCAGCAGCCAAGGACCTACCGCCAAAAACATTCAGTACTTC,TRBV4-1,NA,TRBJ2-4,few
CACLSGNNEQFF,TGTGCCTGTCTTAGCGGCAACAATGAGCAGTTCTTC,TRBV30,NA,TRBJ2-1,few
CASGASGAYEQYF,TGTGCCAGCGGGGCTAGCGGGGCCTACGAGCAGTACTTC,TRBV7-2,TRBD2,TRBJ2-7,many
CATSREQHYGYTF,TGTGCCACCAGCAGAGAACAGCACTATGGCTACACCTTC,TRBV15,NA,TRBJ1-2,many
CASSQGVGYEQYF,TGTGCCAGCAGCCAAGGGGTAGGGTACGAGCAGTACTTC,TRBV4-2,NA,TRBJ2-7,few
CSVESTGSENYEQYF,TGCAGCGTTGAGTCAACCGGGTCAGAGAATTACGAGCAGTACTTC,TRBV29-1,NA,TRBJ2-7,few
CSASSVDIQYF,TGCAGTGCTAGTTCCGTGGACATTCAGTACTTC,TRBV20-1,NA,TRBJ2-4,NA
CASKEAGRVYNEQFF,TGTGCCAGTAAAGAGGCCGGACGGGTGTACAATGAGCAGTTCTTC,TRBV6-2/TRBV6-3,NA,TRBJ2-1,NA
CASKGLAGSTDTQYF,TGTGCCAGCAAAGGACTAGCGGGTAGCACAGATACGCAGTATTTT,TRBV28,TRBD2,TRBJ2-3,many
CASSPNLREQYF,TGTGCCAGCTCCCCGAACCTACGTGAGCAGTACTTC,TRBV18,NA,TRBJ2-7,many
CASNLREGNQPQHF,TGTGCCAGCAATCTCCGGGAGGGCAATCAGCCCCAGCATTTT,TRBV6-1,NA,TRBJ1-5,few
CASSPYNEQFF,TGTGCCAGCTCACCTTACAATGAGCAGTTCTTC,TRBV18,NA,TRBJ2-1,few
CASSLSGLPDTQYF,TGCGCCAGCAGCTTGAGCGGGCTCCCAGATACGCAGTATTTT,TRBV5-1,NA,TRBJ2-3,NA
CASSFRRDVGYNEQFF,TGTGCCAGCAGCTTTCGTCGGGACGTAGGTTACAATGAGCAGTTCTTC,TRBV11-2,NA,TRBJ2-1,NA
CASSPRDTRTNYGYTF,TGTGCCAGCTCACCTAGGGACACGAGGACTAACTATGGCTACACCTTC,TRBV18,NA,TRBJ1-2,many
CASFEGWLQNEQFF,TGTGCCAGCTTTGAGGGGTGGCTGCAGAATGAGCAGTTCTTC,TRBV2,NA,TRBJ2-1,many
CASSPRTGGGTNYGYTF,TGTGCCAGCAGCCCCCGGACAGGCGGAGGCACTAACTATGGCTACACCTTC,TRBV9,TRBD1,TRBJ1-2,NA
CASSLYGGAGVAGELFF,TGTGCCAGCAGTTTATACGGGGGGGCGGGCGTCGCCGGGGAGCTGTTTTTT,TRBV12-3/TRBV12-4,TRBD2,TRBJ2-2,few
CSAMNRIAAYEQYF,TGCAGTGCTATGAATCGGATAGCGGCCTACGAGCAGTACTTC,TRBV20-1,NA,TRBJ2-7,many
CASSLGTVSGSETQYF,TGTGCCAGCAGTTTAGGTACAGTCTCAGGGAGTGAGACCCAGTACTTC,TRBV28,NA,TRBJ2-5,few
CASSLEENTEAFF,TGTGCCAGCAGCTTAGAGGAGAACACTGAAGCTTTCTTT,TRBV7-6,NA,TRBJ1-1,many
CASSPPGTSGAYEQYF,TGTGCCAGCAGTCCCCCCGGGACTAGCGGGGCGTACGAGCAGTACTTC,TRBV2,TRBD2,TRBJ2-7,many
CASSIVAWGELIF,TGTGCCAGCAGCATAGTAGCTTGGGGGGAGCTCATCTTT,TRBV5-6,NA,TRBJ2-3,many
CSATGTSGLYEQYF,TGCAGTGCCACCGGGACTAGCGGCCTTTACGAGCAGTACTTC,TRBV20-1,TRBD2,TRBJ2-7,NA
CASSLQVYTEAFF,TGTGCCAGCAGCTTGCAGGTCTACACTGAAGCTTTCTTT,TRBV5-6,NA,TRBJ1-1,NA
CASSPGDYFTGELFF,TGTGCCAGCAGTCCGGGGGACTATTTCACCGGGGAGCTGTTTTTT,TRBV12-3/TRBV12-4,TRBD2,TRBJ2-2,many
CSAPGQGQDTQYF,TGCAGTGCACCTGGACAGGGACAAGATACGCAGTATTTT,TRBV20-1,TRBD1,TRBJ2-3,few